A single sample is the source of the 25 T cell receptor beta chains below, sequenced in a study of radiotherapy plus CTLA-4 blockade in lung cancer. The repertoire was sequenced with immunoSEQ multiplex PCR; TCRdb's copy has only in-frame clones and lacks some. The sample includes roughly 100,000 clones, roughly 80% seen only once; the top ten take roughly 23%. The sample was peripheral blood, taken from a patient treated with radiotherapy plus ipilimumab. These receptors came from a human donor with non-small cell lung cancer that progressed on radiotherapy plus ipilimumab.

The chain recombines TRBV5-6 with TRBJ2-1; 9 bases line up with TRBD2. V lost 5 bases and J lost 7; bases outside the gene matches: 1. This CDR3 region has 12 residues. Germline CDR1 is SGHDT and CDR2 is YYEEEE. This CDR3 reads CASRGLANEQFF. The CDR3 nucleotides read TGTGCCAGCAGGGGACTAGCAAATGAGCAGTTCTTC.

The chain is built from TRBV6-1 and TRBJ2-7; maybe TRBD1 (6 bases). V lost 8 bases, J lost 3 bases, and 14 bases lay in between. This CDR3 contains 13 residues. Germline V lookup: CDR1 MNHNS, CDR2 SASEGT. Here the CDR3 DNA reads TGTGCCAGCCGGTTCAGGGGTAACTACGAGCAGTACTTC. It translates to CASRFRGNYEQYF.

The count of this clone is one. V and J are TRBV2 and TRBJ2-5; D is tentatively TRBD1 or TRBD2 (7 bases each). This CDR3 spans 15 amino acids. The germline V gene has CDR1 SNHLY and CDR2 FYNNEI. V lost 4 bases and J lost 5, with 17 bases in between. The CDR3 nucleotides are TGTGCCAGCAGTGGGGGAGGGACAGTGTGGGAGACCCAGTACTTC. Encoded protein: CASSGGGTVWETQYF.

The genes are TRBV25-1 and TRBJ1-1, with a weak D call TRBD1 (5 bases). This CDR3 has 13 amino acids. V was cut by 3 bases and J by 4 bases, with 9 bases left in between. CDR1 is MGHDK, CDR2 SYGVNS, per germline. Here the CDR3 DNA reads TGTGCCAGCAGTGAGGGGACGACCACTGAAGCTTTCTTT. Translated, it gives CASSEGTTTEAFF.

The rearrangement links TRBV2 to TRBJ2-7, with TRBD2 as a possible D gene (5 bases). The CDR3 consists of 13 residues. Germline CDR1 reads SNHLY; CDR2 reads FYNNEI. Between the trimmed V and J ends, which lost 7 bases and 2 bases, there was a span of 12 bases. The CDR3 DNA reads TGTGCCAGCAAGGCGGAGGCAACCTACGAGCAGTACGTC. Amino acids: CASKAEATYEQYV.

V is TRBV27 and J is TRBJ2-1, with TRBD1 matching 8 bases. The germline gives CDR1 MNHEY, CDR2 SMNVEV (reference sequence). The CDR3 contains 15 residues. Losses at the gene ends were 0 bases for V and 2 bases for J; bases not matched to a gene: 0. The CDR3 nucleotides read TGTGCCAGCAGTTTATCGGGACAGGCCTACAATGAGCAGTTCTTC. This codes for CASSLSGQAYNEQFF.

This clone was observed a handful of times. This chain uses TRBV28 with TRBJ2-5; D gene uncertain. The CDR3 totals 16 residues. Between the trimmed V and J ends, which lost 1 base and 3 bases, there was a span of 15 bases. Per the germline V gene, CDR1 is MDHEN and CDR2 is SYDVKM. CDR3 in amino acids: CASSLFGMGLKETQYF. The CDR3 bases are TGTGCCAGCAGTTTATTCGGTATGGGGTTGAAAGAGACCCAGTACTTC. The complete variable domain, with remaining parts taken from reference TRBV28 and TRBJ2-5, reads DVKVTQSSRYLVKRTGEKVFLECVQDMDHENMFWYRQDPGLGLRLIYFSYDVKMKEKGDIPEGYSVSREKKERFSLILESASTNQTSMYLCASSLFGMGLKETQYFGPGTRLLVL.

This clone showed up many times. The chain uses TRBV5-1 and TRBJ2-2; 8 nucleotides agree with TRBD1. Germline values: CDR1 SGHRS, CDR2 YFSETQ. The length of the CDR3 is 14 residues. With 6 bases clipped from V and 4 bases from J, the junction kept 5 bases outside the gene matches. Here the CDR3 reads CASNQQGVTGELFF. The CDR3 region has the DNA TGCGCCAGCAACCAACAGGGGGTCACCGGGGAGCTGTTTTTT. Combining the CDR3 with reference TRBV5-1 and TRBJ2-2 gives the whole variable domain KAGVTQTPRYLIKTRGQQVTLSCSPISGHRSVSWYQQTPGQGLQFLFEYFSETQRNKGNFPGRFSGRQFSNSRSEMNVSTLELGDSALYLCASNQQGVTGELFFGEGSRLTVL.

The chain uses TRBV29-1 and TRBJ1-2; D ambiguous. V was pared by 4 bases and J by 4 bases, with 10 bases between. CDR3 length equals 12 residues. Per the germline V gene, CDR1 is SQVTM and CDR2 is ANQGSEA. This CDR3 reads CSVGFVGYGYTF. In DNA, the CDR3 is TGCAGCGTTGGGTTCGTTGGCTATGGCTACACCTTC.

The chain uses TRBV28 and TRBJ1-2; 9 bases line up with TRBD1. V shed 4 bases and J 7 bases; nucleotides not matched to a gene: 7. Per germline, CDR1 MDHEN and CDR2 SYDVKM. The length of the CDR3 is 14 residues. The CDR3 DNA is TGTGCCAGCAGTTCACGGGACAGGGCCGCTGGCTACACCTTC. This codes for CASSSRDRAAGYTF.

The sample holds a few counts of this clone. V usage is TRBV27 and J usage is TRBJ2-2; 7 bases map to TRBD2. CDR1 and CDR2 from the germline V gene are MNHEY and SMNVEV (reference sequence). CDR3 length: 18 residues. With 3 bases clipped from V and 3 bases from J, the junction kept 13 bases outside the gene matches. As DNA, the CDR3 is TGTGCCAGCAGTTTTCAGCTGTGGGCTAGCGGATACACCGGGGAGCTGTTTTTT. Encoded protein: CASSFQLWASGYTGELFF.

This chain connects TRBV9 to TRBJ2-1; tentatively, D is TRBD2 (6 bases). Per the germline V gene, CDR1 is SGDLS and CDR2 is YYNGEE. This CDR3 has 15 amino acids. Deletions cut 4 bases from V and 6 bases from J, with 17 bases between. The CDR3 DNA is TGTGCCAGCAGCACCGTTTCGGCGGGAAGCAATGAGCAGTTCTTC. It is translated as CASSTVSAGSNEQFF.

The count of this clone is one. The V call is TRBV7-6, the J call TRBJ2-7; 7 positions match TRBD2. Germline-derived CDR1 and CDR2 are SGHVS and FNYEAQ. Losses at the gene ends were 1 base for V and 3 bases for J; bases not matched to a gene: 6. The CDR3 spans 15 residues. The CDR3 region is CASSLEVGTNYEQYF. The CDR3 DNA sequence: TGTGCCAGCAGCTTAGAGGTAGGGACTAACTACGAGCAGTACTTC.

The chain combines TRBV19 with TRBJ2-1; D is possibly TRBD1 (5 bases). Germline CDR1 and CDR2: LNHDA and SQIVND (reference sequence). The CDR3 spans 16 residues. V gave up 3 bases and J gave up 4 bases, with 16 bases separating them. This CDR3 reads CASSMGSLGLYNEQFF. In DNA form, the CDR3 reads TGTGCCAGTAGTATGGGTAGTCTGGGGCTATACAATGAGCAGTTCTTC. Combining the CDR3 with reference TRBV19 and TRBJ2-1 gives the whole variable domain DGGITQSPKYLFRKEGQNVTLSCEQNLNHDAMYWYRQDPGQGLRLIYYSQIVNDFQKGDIAEGYSVSREKKESFPLTVTSAQKNPTAFYLCASSMGSLGLYNEQFFGPGTRLTVL.

This clone was picked up a small number of times. The V gene is TRBV7-2, the J gene TRBJ2-4, with D perhaps matching TRBD1 or TRBD2 (5 bases each). Germline loops: CDR1 SGHTA, CDR2 FQGNSA. CDR3 length equals 16 residues. V dropped 7 bases and J dropped 1 base, with 17 bases sitting between them. Here the CDR3 reads CASKAGDSAAKNIQYF. For the CDR3, the DNA is TGTGCCAGCAAGGCGGGCGACAGCGCGGCCAAAAACATTCAGTACTTC. The complete variable domain, with remaining parts taken from reference TRBV7-2 and TRBJ2-4, reads GAGVSQSPSNKVTEKGKDVELRCDPISGHTALYWYRQSLGQGLEFLIYFQGNSAPDKSGLPSDRFSAERTGGSVSTLTIQRTQQEDSAVYLCASKAGDSAAKNIQYFGAGTRLSVL.

The DNA for the CDR3 is TGTGCCACCAGCACTTACAGGGCGGTTAATGAAAAACTGTTTTTT. Translation: CATSTYRAVNEKLFF. The rearrangement uses TRBV15 and TRBJ1-4; maybe TRBD1 (6 bases). Deletions cut 4 bases from V and 4 bases from J, with 13 bases between. The CDR3 covers 15 residues. Germline loops: CDR1 LNHNV, CDR2 YYDKDF (reference sequence).

With respect to this clone: The junction differs from germline at one of its ends, possibly a read error. The rearrangement links TRBV7-7 to TRBJ2-5; tentative D call: TRBD1 (6 bases). There are 14 residues in the CDR3. Germline CDR1 SSHAT, CDR2 FNYEAQ (reference sequence). DNA of the CDR3: TGTGCTAGCAGTCTGCAGGGGCGTAAGGAGACCCAGTACTTC. As protein: CASSLQGRKETQYF.

This clone was detected only once. J is TRBJ1-5 and V is TRBV5-1, with TRBD1 matching 7 bases. The CDR3 is 14 residues long. The V gene's germline CDR1 is SGHRS and CDR2 YFSETQ. The trim removed 4 bases at V and 4 bases at J, leaving 5 bases unmatched. The CDR3 here is CASSPGTENQPQHF. The CDR3 DNA is TGCGCCAGCAGCCCCGGGACAGAGAATCAGCCCCAGCATTTT. The variable domain in full, with the rest retrieved from reference TRBV5-1 and TRBJ1-5, is KAGVTQTPRYLIKTRGQQVTLSCSPISGHRSVSWYQQTPGQGLQFLFEYFSETQRNKGNFPGRFSGRQFSNSRSEMNVSTLELGDSALYLCASSPGTENQPQHFGDGTRLSIL.

A few counts support this clone. V gene TRBV2 combines with J gene TRBJ2-7; TRBD2 is a possible D gene (5 bases). Germline CDR1 and CDR2: SNHLY and FYNNEI. CDR3 length equals 14 residues. V lost 6 bases, J lost 2 bases, and 14 bases lay in between. The CDR3 coding sequence is TGTGCCAGCAGGACTGGAGGCAATACCTACGAGCAGTACGTC. As protein: CASRTGGNTYEQYV.

V and J are TRBV12-5 and TRBJ2-7, with D maybe TRBD1 (5 bases). CDR1 is LGHNT, CDR2 FRNRAP, per germline. The V gene lost 2 bases and the J gene lost 6 bases, with 8 bases spanning the gap. The CDR3 runs 12 residues. As DNA, the CDR3 is TGTGCTAGTGGTTTGCCAGGGATCGAGCAGTACTTC. This encodes CASGLPGIEQYF.

The V call is TRBV19, the J call TRBJ2-1; TRBD1 aligns across 8 bases. CDR3 size: 12 residues. The junction had 8 bases not matched to a gene; V was cut back by 4 bases and J by 15 bases. Germline V gene lookup returns CDR1 LNHDA and CDR2 SQIVND (reference sequence). CDR3 DNA sequence: TGTGCCAGTAGTACTGGCAGGGGGCAGCGGTTCTTC. This gives the protein CASSTGRGQRFF.

The sample holds a few counts of this clone. The chain employs TRBV10-3 and TRBJ1-4, with D uncertain. V lost 4 bases and J lost 10, with 16 bases in between. Germline CDR1 reads ENHRY; CDR2 reads SYGVKD. The CDR3 covers 14 residues. The CDR3 sequence: CAISAQADEGKLFF. CDR3 DNA sequence: TGTGCCATCAGTGCGCAGGCCGATGAAGGAAAACTGTTTTTT.

V gene TRBV5-1 combines with J gene TRBJ2-1; 7 bases match TRBD1. The germline V gene encodes CDR1 SGHRS and CDR2 YFSETQ. This CDR3 has 15 amino acids. With 4 bases clipped from V and 3 bases from J, the junction kept 7 bases outside the gene matches. CDR3: CASSKQGINYNEQFF. For the CDR3, the DNA is TGCGCCAGCAGCAAACAGGGGATAAACTACAATGAGCAGTTCTTC.

The chain combines TRBV5-1 with TRBJ2-5; 10 bases agree with TRBD2. The CDR3 spans 18 residues. Germline V gene data show CDR1 as SGHRS and CDR2 as YFSETQ. Germline trimming cut 0 bases from V and 4 bases from J; bases unmatched to any gene: 12. The CDR3 here is CASSLAPRVSGRGETQYF. The CDR3 DNA reads as TGCGCCAGCAGCTTGGCCCCACGGGTGAGCGGGAGGGGAGAGACCCAGTACTTC. The variable domain in full, completed from reference TRBV5-1 and TRBJ2-5, reads KAGVTQTPRYLIKTRGQQVTLSCSPISGHRSVSWYQQTPGQGLQFLFEYFSETQRNKGNFPGRFSGRQFSNSRSEMNVSTLELGDSALYLCASSLAPRVSGRGETQYFGPGTRLLVL.

V gene TRBV7-9 combines with J gene TRBJ1-2; no firm D call. The V gene's germline CDR1 is SEHNR and CDR2 FQNEAQ (reference sequence). The V gene lost 3 bases and the J gene lost 7 bases, with 21 bases spanning the gap. This CDR3 comprises 16 residues. CDR3 residues: CASSFNLLAGGGGYTF. CDR3 coding DNA: TGTGCCAGCAGCTTTAATCTCTTGGCAGGTGGAGGTGGCTACACCTTC.